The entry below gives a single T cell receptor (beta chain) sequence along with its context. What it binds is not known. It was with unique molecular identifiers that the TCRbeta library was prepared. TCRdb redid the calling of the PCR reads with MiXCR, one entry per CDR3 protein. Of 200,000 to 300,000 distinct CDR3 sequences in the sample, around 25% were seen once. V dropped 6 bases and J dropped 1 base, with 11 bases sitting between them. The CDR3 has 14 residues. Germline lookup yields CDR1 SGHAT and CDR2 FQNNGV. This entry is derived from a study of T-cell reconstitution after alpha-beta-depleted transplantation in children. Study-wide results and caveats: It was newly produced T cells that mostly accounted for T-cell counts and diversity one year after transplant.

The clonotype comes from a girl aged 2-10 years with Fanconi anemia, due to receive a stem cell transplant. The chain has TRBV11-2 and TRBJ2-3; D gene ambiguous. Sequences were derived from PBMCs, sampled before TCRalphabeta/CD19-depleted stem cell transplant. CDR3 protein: CASSSLQGTDTQYF. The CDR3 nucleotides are TGTGCCAGCAGTTCCCTTCAGGGCACAGATACGCAGTATTTT.